This T cell receptor beta chain was captured by sequencing in a study of CD8 T cells in Susac syndrome. This CDR3 spans 17 amino acids. The V segment lost 5 bases and the J segment 0 bases; nucleotides outside the gene matches: 8. Looked up from germline, CDR1 is MNHNS and CDR2 is SASEGT. When the RNA was reverse transcribed, random hexamers were used with an input of about 0.5 to 1 ug. TCRdb independently ran MiXCR on the immunoSEQ multiplex PCR reads; one entry per CDR3 protein. Counted here are about 210,000 distinct CDR3 sequences, 80% to 95% occurring once; the ten biggest clones make up 0.095% to 0.12%. Study-wide points: The study conceded that relatively few individuals underwent its TCR sequencing and HLA analysis.

Peripheral blood CD8+ and CD4+ T cells were profiled by TCR beta sequencing. As controls, healthy donors matched for age and sex were used. For this clonotype: No antigen is known for it.

The specimen was CD4+ T cells from PBMCs. The TCR sequence derives from a human donor in good health. The chain links TRBV6-1 to TRBJ2-1; 9 bases are shared with TRBD1. The CDR3 region is CASSQEGTGSSYNEQFF. CDR3 nucleotide sequence: TGTGCCAGCAGTCAAGAAGGGACAGGGAGCTCCTACAATGAGCAGTTCTTC.